This T cell receptor (beta chain) was found in a study of tumor-infiltrating lymphocytes in primary liver carcinoma. Study results and caveats: Overlap in tumor-adjacent and tumor-blood pairs fell below that of tumor region pairs.

Both blood RNA, taken from unsorted whole blood, and germline DNA were extracted. The template, roughly 510 ng total RNA, yielded TCR beta cDNA made with a constant-region primer. Amplification in three nested multiplex PCR rounds with slightly modified ARM-PCR gave rise to TCR beta libraries. Use of TRBV1-TRBV30 forward primers with a C-beta reverse primer characterized the first two PCR rounds, which lasted roughly 11 cycles each. MiXCR, applied by TCRdb to the multiplex PCR reads, yields one record per CDR3 protein. The sample has about 180,000 distinct CDR3 sequences, 50% to 75% seen once. The germline V gene has CDR1 SGHAT and CDR2 FQNNGV. CDR3 size: 12 residues. V lost 5 bases to trimming and J lost 1 base, with 5 bases between them. This clonotype was recorded at least ten times. Its antigen is currently unknown.

Specimen: peripheral blood. The clonotype originates from a man aged 35 to 55 with primary liver carcinoma and hepatitis B virus infection. V gene TRBV11-2 combines with J gene TRBJ2-5; D is uncertain. CDR3 amino acids: CASSRTQETQYF. The CDR3 nucleotides read TGTGCCAGCAGCCGCACCCAAGAGACCCAGTACTTC.